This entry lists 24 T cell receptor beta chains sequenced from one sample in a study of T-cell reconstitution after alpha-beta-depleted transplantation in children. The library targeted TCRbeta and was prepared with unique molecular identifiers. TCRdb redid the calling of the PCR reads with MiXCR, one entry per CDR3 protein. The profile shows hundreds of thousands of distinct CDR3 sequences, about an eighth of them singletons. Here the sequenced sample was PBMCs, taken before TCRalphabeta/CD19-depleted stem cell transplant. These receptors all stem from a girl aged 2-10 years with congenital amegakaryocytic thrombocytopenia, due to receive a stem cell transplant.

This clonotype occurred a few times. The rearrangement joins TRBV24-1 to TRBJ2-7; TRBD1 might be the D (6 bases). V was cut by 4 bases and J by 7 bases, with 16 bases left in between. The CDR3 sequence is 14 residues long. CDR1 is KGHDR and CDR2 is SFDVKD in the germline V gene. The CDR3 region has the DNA TGTGCCACCAGTGACACCGGGACATTGGGTGAGCAGTACTTC. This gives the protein CATSDTGTLGEQYF.

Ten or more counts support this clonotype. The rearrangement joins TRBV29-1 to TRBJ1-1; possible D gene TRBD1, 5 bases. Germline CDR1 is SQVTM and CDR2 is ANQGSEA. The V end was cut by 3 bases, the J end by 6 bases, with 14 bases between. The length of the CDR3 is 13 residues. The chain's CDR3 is CSVENQWGAEAFF. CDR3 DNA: TGCAGCGTTGAGAACCAGTGGGGCGCTGAAGCTTTCTTT.

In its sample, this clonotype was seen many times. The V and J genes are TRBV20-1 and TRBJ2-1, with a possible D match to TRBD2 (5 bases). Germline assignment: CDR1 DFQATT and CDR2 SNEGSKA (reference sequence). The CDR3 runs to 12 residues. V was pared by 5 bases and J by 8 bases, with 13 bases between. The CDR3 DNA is TGCAGTGCTGAAAGGCCGAGGGATGAGCAGTTCTTC. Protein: CSAERPRDEQFF.

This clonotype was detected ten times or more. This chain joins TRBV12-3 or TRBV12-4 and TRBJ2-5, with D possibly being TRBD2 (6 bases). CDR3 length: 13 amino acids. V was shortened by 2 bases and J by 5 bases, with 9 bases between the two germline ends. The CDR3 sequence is CASSLRAGETQYF. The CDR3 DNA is TGTGCCAGCAGTTTACGGGCGGGGGAGACCCAGTACTTC.

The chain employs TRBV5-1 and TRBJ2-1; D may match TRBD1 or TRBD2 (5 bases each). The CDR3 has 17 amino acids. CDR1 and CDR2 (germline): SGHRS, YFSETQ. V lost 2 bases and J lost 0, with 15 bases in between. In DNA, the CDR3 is TGCGCCAGCAGCTTATCTTCCGGGGCAGTCTCCTACAATGAGCAGTTCTTC. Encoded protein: CASSLSSGAVSYNEQFF.

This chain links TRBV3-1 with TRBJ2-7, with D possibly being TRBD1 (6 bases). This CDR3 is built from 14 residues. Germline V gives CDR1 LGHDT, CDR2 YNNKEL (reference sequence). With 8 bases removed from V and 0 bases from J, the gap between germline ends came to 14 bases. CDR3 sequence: CASGDTQGSYEQYF. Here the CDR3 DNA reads TGTGCCAGCGGGGACACACAGGGCTCCTACGAGCAGTACTTC.

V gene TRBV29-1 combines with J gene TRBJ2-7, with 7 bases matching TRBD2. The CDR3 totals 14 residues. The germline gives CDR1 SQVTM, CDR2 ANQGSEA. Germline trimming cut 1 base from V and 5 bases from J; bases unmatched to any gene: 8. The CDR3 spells CSVEGSGRRDEQYF. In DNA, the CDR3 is TGCAGCGTTGAAGGTAGCGGGCGTAGGGACGAGCAGTACTTC.

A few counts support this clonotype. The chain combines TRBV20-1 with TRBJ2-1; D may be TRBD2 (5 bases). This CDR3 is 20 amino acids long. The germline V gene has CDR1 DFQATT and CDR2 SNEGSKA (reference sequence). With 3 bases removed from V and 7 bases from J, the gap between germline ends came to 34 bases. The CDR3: CSASLLGTILAPLAINEQFF. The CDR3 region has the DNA TGCAGTGCTAGCCTACTAGGAACGATACTCGCACCGTTAGCAATTAATGAGCAGTTCTTC.

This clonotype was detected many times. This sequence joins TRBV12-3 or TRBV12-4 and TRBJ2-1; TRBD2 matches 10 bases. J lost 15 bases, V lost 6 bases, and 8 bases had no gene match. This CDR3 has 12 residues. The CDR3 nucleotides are TGTGCCAGCAGACCCTTACTAGCGGGATTGTTCTTC. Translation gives CASRPLLAGLFF.

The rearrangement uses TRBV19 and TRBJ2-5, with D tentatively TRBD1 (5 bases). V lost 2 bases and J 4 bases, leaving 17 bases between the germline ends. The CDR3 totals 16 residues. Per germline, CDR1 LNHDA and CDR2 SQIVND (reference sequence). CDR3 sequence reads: CASSINAQAMGETQYF. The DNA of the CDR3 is TGTGCCAGTAGTATAAACGCACAGGCCATGGGAGAGACCCAGTACTTC.

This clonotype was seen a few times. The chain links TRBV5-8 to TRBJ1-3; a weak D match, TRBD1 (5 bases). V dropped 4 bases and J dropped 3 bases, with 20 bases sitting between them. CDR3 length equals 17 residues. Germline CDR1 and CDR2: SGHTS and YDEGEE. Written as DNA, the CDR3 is TGTGCCAGCAGCGGACGCGGCCAGGGTGATCATGGAAACACCATATATTTT. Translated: CASSGRGQGDHGNTIYF.

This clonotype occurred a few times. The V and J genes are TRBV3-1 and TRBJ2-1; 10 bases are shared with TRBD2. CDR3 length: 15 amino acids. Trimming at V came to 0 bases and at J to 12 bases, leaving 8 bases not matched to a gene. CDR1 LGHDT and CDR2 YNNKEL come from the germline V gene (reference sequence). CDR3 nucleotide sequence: TGTGCCAGCAGCCAAGATTTTCCTAGCGGGAGAGTGCAGTTCTTC. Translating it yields CASSQDFPSGRVQFF.

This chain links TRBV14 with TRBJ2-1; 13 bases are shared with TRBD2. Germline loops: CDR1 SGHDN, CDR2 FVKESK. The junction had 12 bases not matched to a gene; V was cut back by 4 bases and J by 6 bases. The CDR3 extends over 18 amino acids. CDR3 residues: CASSPVTAGLAGLNEQFF. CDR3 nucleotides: TGTGCCAGCAGCCCTGTTACCGCGGGACTAGCGGGACTCAATGAGCAGTTCTTC.

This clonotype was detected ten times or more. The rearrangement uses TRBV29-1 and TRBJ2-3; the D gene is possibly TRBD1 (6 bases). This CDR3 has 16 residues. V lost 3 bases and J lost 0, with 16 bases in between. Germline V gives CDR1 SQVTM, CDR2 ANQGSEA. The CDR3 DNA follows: TGCAGCGTTGAGGGGGCAGTCCCCGACAGCACAGATACGCAGTATTTT. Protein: CSVEGAVPDSTDTQYF.

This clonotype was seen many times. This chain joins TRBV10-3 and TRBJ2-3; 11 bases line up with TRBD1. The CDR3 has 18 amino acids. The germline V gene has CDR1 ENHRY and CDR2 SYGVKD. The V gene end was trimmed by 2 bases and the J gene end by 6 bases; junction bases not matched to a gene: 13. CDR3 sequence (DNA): TGTGCCATCAGTGAGGCGTTAGTGGACAGGGGGCGCGAGGATACGCAGTATTTT. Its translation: CAISEALVDRGREDTQYF.

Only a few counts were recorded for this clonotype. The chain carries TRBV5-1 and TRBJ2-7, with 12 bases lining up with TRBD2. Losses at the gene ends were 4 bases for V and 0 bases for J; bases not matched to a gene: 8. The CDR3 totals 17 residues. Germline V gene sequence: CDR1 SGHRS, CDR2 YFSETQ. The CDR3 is CASSKTSGRTNSYEQYF. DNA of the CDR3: TGCGCCAGCAGCAAAACTAGCGGGAGGACCAACTCCTACGAGCAGTACTTC.

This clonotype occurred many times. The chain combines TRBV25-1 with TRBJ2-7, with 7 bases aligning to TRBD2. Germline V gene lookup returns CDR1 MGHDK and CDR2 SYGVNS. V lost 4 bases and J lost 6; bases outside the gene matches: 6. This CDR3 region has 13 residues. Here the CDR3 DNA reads TGTGCCAGCAGTGTTGGACTAGGTCTCGAGCAGTACTTC. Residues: CASSVGLGLEQYF.

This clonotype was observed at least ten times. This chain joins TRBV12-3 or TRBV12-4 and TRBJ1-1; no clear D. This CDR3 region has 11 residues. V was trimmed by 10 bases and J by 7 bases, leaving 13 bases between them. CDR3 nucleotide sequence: TGTGCCATCGAGGTAGCAGTTGAAGCTTTCTTT. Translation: CAIEVAVEAFF.

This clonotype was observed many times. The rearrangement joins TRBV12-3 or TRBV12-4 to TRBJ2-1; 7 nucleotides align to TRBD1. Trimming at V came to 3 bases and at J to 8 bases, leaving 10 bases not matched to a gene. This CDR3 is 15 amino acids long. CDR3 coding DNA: TGTGCCAGCAGTTTCTGGGACAGCCCGATCGATGAGCAGTTCTTC. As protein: CASSFWDSPIDEQFF.

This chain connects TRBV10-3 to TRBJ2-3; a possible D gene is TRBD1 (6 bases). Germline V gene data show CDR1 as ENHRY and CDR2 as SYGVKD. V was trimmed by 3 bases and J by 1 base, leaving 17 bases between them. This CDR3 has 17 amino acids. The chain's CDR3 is CAISEGSQPGGTDTQYF. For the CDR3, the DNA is TGTGCCATCAGTGAAGGCAGTCAGCCAGGGGGCACAGATACGCAGTATTTT.

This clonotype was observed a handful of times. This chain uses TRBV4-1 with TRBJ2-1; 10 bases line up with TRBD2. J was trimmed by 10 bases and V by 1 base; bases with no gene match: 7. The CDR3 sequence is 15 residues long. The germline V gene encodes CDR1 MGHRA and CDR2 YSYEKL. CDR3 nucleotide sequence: TGCGCCAGCAGCCAAGTTGGGCTAGCGGGAGCCGAGCAGTTCTTC. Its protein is CASSQVGLAGAEQFF.

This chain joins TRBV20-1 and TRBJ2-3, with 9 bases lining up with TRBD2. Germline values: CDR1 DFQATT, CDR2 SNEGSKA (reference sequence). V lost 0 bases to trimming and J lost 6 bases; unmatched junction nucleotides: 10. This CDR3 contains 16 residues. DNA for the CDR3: TGCAGTGCTAGAGATATTGCTAGCGGGGCGGGGGATACGCAGTATTTT. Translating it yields CSARDIASGAGDTQYF.

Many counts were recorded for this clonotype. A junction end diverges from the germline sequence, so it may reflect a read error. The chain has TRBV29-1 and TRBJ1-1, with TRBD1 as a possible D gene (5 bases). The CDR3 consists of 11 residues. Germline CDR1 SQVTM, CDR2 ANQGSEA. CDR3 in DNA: TGCAGCGTTGAGAAGGGGACTGAGGCTTTCTTT. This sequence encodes CSVEKGTEAFF.

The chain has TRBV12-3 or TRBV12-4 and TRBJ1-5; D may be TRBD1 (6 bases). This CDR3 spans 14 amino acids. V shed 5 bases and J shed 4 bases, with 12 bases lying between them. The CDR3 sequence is CASSDRSLNQPQHF. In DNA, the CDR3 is TGTGCCAGCAGTGACAGGAGTCTGAATCAGCCCCAGCATTTT.